The text below deals with one T cell receptor beta chain. The V segment lost 4 bases and the J segment 8 bases; nucleotides outside the gene matches: 7. Germline CDR1 GTSNPN, CDR2 SVGIG (reference sequence). The CDR3 length is 13 residues. The table came from immunoSEQ multiplex PCR; TCRdb's copy has only in-frame clones and leaves some out. The sample contains more than 90,000 clones, around 90% of which appear only once. This entry comes from a study of T cell changes during pregnancy in multiple sclerosis. The chain joins TRBV30 to TRBJ1-4; 7 bases are shared with TRBD1. The origin of this receptor is a female donor with multiple sclerosis, enrolled in a pregnancy study. The material was peripheral blood, obtained in the first trimester of pregnancy. CDR3 DNA: TGTGCCTGGAACGAGGGGGCGGGCGAAAAACTGTTTTTT. The encoded protein is CAWNEGAGEKLFF.